The 17 T cell receptor beta chains below were found in one sample sequenced in a study. Using its own MiXCR run on the 5' RACE reads, TCRdb lists one record per CDR3 protein. The sample lists 52,000 or so distinct CDR3 sequences; around 21% were seen once. Treg sorting used a CD4+CD25+CD127-/low gate. Sequencing was performed on tumor-infiltrating Tregs sorted from the breast tumor. These receptors were obtained from a female donor with breast cancer.

The CDR3: CSARERDRGYTF. The CDR3 DNA reads as TGCAGTGCTAGAGAACGGGATAGGGGCTACACCTTC. The chain links TRBV20-1 to TRBJ1-2, with unresolved D. This CDR3 contains 12 residues. Germline CDR1 reads DFQATT; CDR2 reads SNEGSKA (reference sequence). V was clipped by 0 bases and J by 8 bases, with 10 bases between them.

With regard to this clonotype: A much larger clone differs from this one at a single base, so this may be a read error. This rearrangement joins TRBV5-1 to TRBJ2-5; D is unclear. CDR1 is SGHRS and CDR2 is YFSETQ in the germline V gene. The CDR3 totals 13 residues. Trimming stripped 0 bases from V and 6 bases from J, with 9 bases between. The CDR3 DNA sequence: TGCGCCAGCAGCTTGGCGCTGGAGAAGACCCAGTACTTC. Translating gives CASSLALEKTQYF.

This clonotype was detected a few times. This chain links TRBV5-1 with TRBJ2-1; no firm D call. CDR1 and CDR2 (germline): SGHRS, YFSETQ. This CDR3 is built from 16 residues. V lost 0 bases, J lost 1 base, and 11 bases lay in between. The CDR3 nucleotides are TGCGCCAGCAGCTTGGACGGCTACTTTTCCTACAATGAGCAGTTCTTC. Amino acids: CASSLDGYFSYNEQFF.

The chain recombines TRBV20-1 with TRBJ1-1; tentatively, D is TRBD1 (5 bases). The CDR3 extends over 13 amino acids. The germline V gene encodes CDR1 DFQATT and CDR2 SNEGSKA (reference sequence). The CDR3 region has the DNA TGCAGCGCTCTAATGGGGGGGGGGACTGAAGCTTTCTTT. As protein: CSALMGGGTEAFF.

This chain uses TRBV28 with TRBJ1-6; tentatively, D is TRBD1 (5 bases). Looked up from germline, CDR1 is MDHEN and CDR2 is SYDVKM. The CDR3 extends over 15 amino acids. Trimming cost V 5 bases and J 9 bases, with 17 bases left between them. As DNA, the CDR3 is TGTGCCAGCAGTGATGACCGGGGCCTGCGTTCACCCCTCCACTTT. Its protein product is CASSDDRGLRSPLHF.

This clonotype was seen more than once but under ten times. This sequence joins TRBV2 and TRBJ1-2, with D possibly being TRBD1 (5 bases). CDR1 is SNHLY, CDR2 FYNNEI, per germline. CDR3 size: 13 residues. The V and J ends lost 2 bases and 6 bases respectively, with 10 bases between them. As DNA, the CDR3 is TGTGCCAGCAGTGAAAGGGCAGGGAATGGCTACACCTTC. This encodes CASSERAGNGYTF.

This chain links TRBV5-1 with TRBJ2-1; D not certain. V lost 0 bases, J lost 6 bases, and 1 base lay in between. CDR3 length equals 11 residues. Germline CDR1 and CDR2: SGHRS and YFSETQ. DNA for the CDR3: TGCGCCAGCAGCTTGGCCAATGAGCAGTTCTTC. This translates into CASSLANEQFF.

This clonotype was seen more than once but under ten times. J is TRBJ2-7 and V is TRBV12-3 or TRBV12-4; D is uncertain. The V gene lost 6 bases and the J gene lost 1 base, with 10 bases spanning the gap. CDR3 length equals 13 residues. The CDR3 region is CASSFGRSYEQYF. DNA of the CDR3: TGTGCCAGCAGCTTTGGACGGTCCTACGAGCAGTACTTC.

In its sample, this clonotype was seen a few times. The chain links TRBV12-3 or TRBV12-4 to TRBJ1-2; the D is unclear. This CDR3 region has 14 residues. V lost 1 base and J lost 9, with 15 bases in between. The CDR3 nucleotides are TGTGCCAGCAGTTTAGGGATGGGGTGGTCGAGCTACACCTTC. Encoded protein: CASSLGMGWSSYTF.

The sample holds a few counts of this clonotype. The rearrangement joins TRBV12-3 or TRBV12-4 to TRBJ1-5, with 12 bases matching TRBD1. Losses at the gene ends were 6 bases for V and 4 bases for J; bases not matched to a gene: 10. CDR3 length: 17 residues. This chain's CDR3 is CASSCVGTGGMNQPQHF. CDR3 sequence (DNA): TGTGCCAGCAGCTGCGTAGGGACAGGGGGCATGAATCAGCCCCAGCATTTT.

This chain connects TRBV30 to TRBJ1-1; TRBD1 matches 8 bases. The CDR3 loop spans 13 amino acids. V dropped 3 bases and J dropped 8; count of bases not matched to a gene: 8. The germline V gene encodes CDR1 GTSNPN and CDR2 SVGIG (reference sequence). CDR3 region: CAWRRTGRGEAFF. CDR3 in DNA: TGTGCCTGGAGGAGGACAGGGAGAGGCGAAGCTTTCTTT.

This clonotype was seen many times. J is TRBJ2-2 and V is TRBV5-1; TRBD1 matches at 7 bases. CDR1 is SGHRS and CDR2 is YFSETQ in the germline V gene. The CDR3 contains 14 residues. With V trimmed by 4 bases and J by 6 bases, 6 bases remained unmatched. The CDR3 here is CASSLTGDAGELFF. CDR3 coding DNA: TGCGCCAGCAGCCTCACAGGGGATGCCGGGGAGCTGTTTTTT. Based on the CDR3 plus reference TRBV5-1 and TRBJ2-2, the full variable domain is KAGVTQTPRYLIKTRGQQVTLSCSPISGHRSVSWYQQTPGQGLQFLFEYFSETQRNKGNFPGRFSGRQFSNSRSEMNVSTLELGDSALYLCASSLTGDAGELFFGEGSRLTVL.

This rearrangement joins TRBV20-1 to TRBJ1-6; D is unresolved. The germline V and J ends were trimmed by 1 base and 6 bases, with 10 bases remaining between them. Germline CDR1 DFQATT, CDR2 SNEGSKA (reference sequence). This CDR3 contains 14 residues. The CDR3 bases are TGCAGTGCTAGAGGGGGAGGTGTTAATTCACCCCTCCACTTT. Translated: CSARGGGVNSPLHF.

There are many counts of this clonotype. The CDR3 bases are TGTGCCAGCAGCGGACGCGAAGGGACTCCCGTATACTTC. Protein: CASSGREGTPVYF. The chain has TRBV7-2 and TRBJ2-5; TRBD2 might be the D (6 bases). Trimming left V 5 bases short and J 14 bases short, with 21 bases between. Looked up from germline, CDR1 is SGHTA and CDR2 is FQGNSA. The CDR3 has 13 amino acids.

Of note for this clonotype: A read error may be the cause here, since a much bigger clone is one base away. The conserved final phenylalanine or tryptophan is absent from the CDR3, which likely points to a read error. The chain carries TRBV6-1 and TRBJ1-1; TRBD1 might be the D (6 bases). Between the trimmed V and J ends, which lost 11 bases and 10 bases, there was a span of 23 bases. Germline CDR1 reads MNHNS; CDR2 reads SASEGT. The CDR3 is made up of 13 amino acids. The CDR3 nucleotides read TGTGCCGTACTACCAACAGGGAGGGGTATAGCTTTCCTT. Translation gives CAVLPTGRGIAFL.

This chain uses TRBV28 with TRBJ2-5; D gene uncertain. Trimming left V 7 bases short and J 7 bases short, with 10 bases between. CDR1 MDHEN and CDR2 SYDVKM come from the germline V gene. This CDR3 region has 11 residues. The CDR3 bases are TGTGCCAGCACCCGGCGCGGGACCCAGTACTTC. This sequence encodes CASTRRGTQYF.

This chain uses TRBV20-1 with TRBJ2-7, with TRBD2 as a possible D gene (7 bases). Trimming removed 8 bases from V and 7 bases from J, with 18 bases in between. The CDR3 length is 12 residues. Germline CDR1 and CDR2: DFQATT and SNEGSKA (reference sequence). DNA for the CDR3: TGCAGTCCGTTGGGGGGGCTAAAAGAGCAGTACTTC. This translates into CSPLGGLKEQYF.